These 3 T cell receptor beta chains came from one sample sequenced in a study of Ad26.COV2.S vaccination and SARS-CoV-2 variants. Treatment: about 20 received Ad26.COV2.S at low or high dose, single or two shots; about 5 received placebo; per-sample allocation not given. Vaccine and placebo recipients were sampled on day 63 after the first injection. The method was immunoSEQ multiplex PCR; TCRdb's version includes in-frame clones alone and lacks a portion of them. This table has hundreds of thousands of clones, 80% to 90% appearing once. Sequencing used peripheral blood, obtained in a trial of Ad26.COV2.S vaccine versus placebo. Receptors were obtained from a person between 18 and 65 years old who received the Ad26.COV2.S COVID-19 vaccine or a placebo.

The J gene is TRBJ2-2, the V gene TRBV27, with 9 positions matching TRBD1. The germline V gene encodes CDR1 MNHEY and CDR2 SMNVEV (reference sequence). The trim removed 6 bases at V and 7 bases at J, leaving 6 bases unmatched. This CDR3 comprises 14 residues. For the CDR3, the DNA is TGTGCCAGCAGACGGGACAGGGTAAACGGGGAGCTGTTTTTT. Residues: CASRRDRVNGELFF.

V and J are TRBV11-2 and TRBJ2-3; TRBD1 is a possible D gene (6 bases). The length of the CDR3 is 16 residues. Trimming took off 4 bases at V and 4 bases at J, with 18 bases between the two ends. From germline, CDR1 is SGHAT and CDR2 FQNNGV. CDR3 region: CASSSKRDKMADTQYF. The CDR3 DNA reads as TGTGCCAGCAGCTCAAAGAGGGACAAGATGGCAGATACGCAGTATTTT. The variable domain in full, with the rest retrieved from reference TRBV11-2 and TRBJ2-3, is EAGVAQSPRYKIIEKRQSVAFWCNPISGHATLYWYQQILGQGPKLLIQFQNNGVVDDSQLPKDRFSAERLKGVDSTLKIQPAKLEDSAVYLCASSSKRDKMADTQYFGPGTRLTVL.

The chain employs TRBV9 and TRBJ2-1; D is ambiguous. The CDR3 is made up of 12 amino acids. Germline assignment: CDR1 SGDLS and CDR2 YYNGEE. V was pared by 3 bases and J by 10 bases, with 11 bases between. The CDR3 loop is CASSGLGREQFF. In DNA, the CDR3 is TGTGCCAGCAGCGGACTTGGGCGAGAGCAGTTCTTC.